These T cell receptor beta chains were read from a single sample in a study of early stage breast cancer tumors. TCRdb's copy holds only in-frame clones and misses some; the assay was immunoSEQ multiplex PCR. In the table there are nearly 70,000 clones, more than 70% of which are singletons. The sequenced sample was blood. All receptors derive from a person aged 35 to 50 with breast cancer. The CDR3 runs from the conserved cysteine through the conserved F or W. D genes are given only for firm matches. The size of a clone is reported for some rows only, either as once, few or many, or as a class for expanded clones.

clone_size	j_call	v_call	d_call	cdr3_aa	cdr3_nt
-	TRBJ2-5	TRBV7-9	TRBD2	CASSPGGLAEETQYF	TGTGCCAGCAGCCCAGGGGGACTAGCGGAAGAGACCCAGTACTTC
-	TRBJ2-5	TRBV5-8	-	CASSFAGTSRETQYF	TGTGCCAGCAGCTTTGCGGGGACCTCCCGGGAGACCCAGTACTTC
-	TRBJ2-5	TRBV6-6	TRBD2	CASSTGGGAGGQTQYF	TGTGCCAGCAGTACTGGGGGAGGGGCGGGAGGTCAGACCCAGTACTTC
-	TRBJ1-1	TRBV6-5	-	CASSPNENTEAFF	TGTGCCAGCAGTCCTAATGAGAACACTGAAGCTTTCTTT
-	TRBJ2-2	TRBV6-1	-	CASSEPGSTGELFF	TGTGCCAGCAGTGAACCAGGGAGCACCGGGGAGCTGTTTTTT
few	TRBJ2-7	TRBV4-1	TRBD2	CASSHPGLAYEQYF	TGCGCCAGCAGCCATCCCGGACTAGCTTACGAGCAGTACTTC
-	TRBJ1-4	TRBV28	-	CASSFTATNEKLFF	TGTGCCAGCAGTTTTACAGCAACTAATGAAAAACTGTTTTTT
-	TRBJ2-7	TRBV4-1	TRBD2	CASSPSGTSGIYEQYF	TGCGCCAGCAGCCCATCCGGGACTAGCGGGATATACGAGCAGTACTTC
-	TRBJ1-1	TRBV15	-	CATSRASGSYDTEAFF	TGTGCCACCAGCAGAGCCAGTGGCAGCTACGACACTGAAGCTTTCTTT
-	TRBJ1-2	TRBV6-5	TRBD1	CASSTGGYGYTF	TGTGCCAGCAGTACAGGGGGATATGGCTACACCTTC
once	TRBJ1-5	TRBV2	TRBD1	CASKIAGGRRNQPQHF	TGTGCCAGCAAGATAGCAGGGGGCCGGCGCAATCAGCCCCAGCATTTT
once	TRBJ2-7	TRBV28	-	CASSLNVDEQYF	TGTGCCAGCAGTTTAAATGTCGACGAGCAGTACTTC
-	TRBJ1-1	TRBV19	-	CASSTPWGTEAFF	TGTGCCAGTAGCACTCCGTGGGGCACTGAAGCTTTCTTT
few	TRBJ1-2	TRBV7-8	-	CASSLVLSGNYGYTF	TGTGCCAGCAGCTTAGTCTTGTCAGGGAACTATGGCTACACCTTC
-	TRBJ1-1	TRBV19	TRBD1	CASNNRGTEAFF	TGTGCCAGTAACAACAGGGGCACTGAAGCTTTCTTT
-	TRBJ2-1	TRBV4-1	-	CASSHRSSYNEQFF	TGCGCCAGCAGCCACCGTAGCTCCTACAATGAGCAGTTCTTC
-	TRBJ2-3	TRBV30	-	CAWSPGGAQYF	TGTGCCTGGAGCCCCGGAGGCGCGCAGTATTTT
few	TRBJ1-1	TRBV4-2	-	CASSQVGTEAFF	TGTGCCAGCAGCCAGGTGGGGACAGAAGCTTTCTTT
-	TRBJ2-5	TRBV18	-	CASSPQGGRETQYF	TGTGCCAGCTCACCACAGGGGGGCCGAGAGACCCAGTACTTC
few	TRBJ2-7	TRBV19	TRBD1	CATRGQGAYEQYF	TGTGCCACCCGGGGACAGGGGGCATACGAGCAGTACTTC
-	TRBJ2-1	TRBV6-1	-	CASTFGRSSYNEQFF	TGTGCCAGCACCTTCGGACGGAGCTCCTACAATGAGCAGTTCTTC
-	TRBJ2-1	TRBV5-1	-	CASSLGQVNNEQFF	TGCGCCAGCAGCTTGGGACAGGTGAACAATGAGCAGTTCTTC
-	TRBJ1-5	TRBV30	-	CAWSVGGASSNQPQHF	TGTGCCTGGAGTGTAGGGGGGGCCTCTAGCAATCAGCCCCAGCATTTT
-	TRBJ1-1	TRBV28	-	CASSLLGTGNTEAFF	TGTGCCAGCAGTTTATTGGGGACGGGGAACACTGAAGCTTTCTTT
few	TRBJ2-7	TRBV19	TRBD2	CASARGGIIYEQYF	TGTGCCAGTGCCCGGGGGGGGATTATCTACGAGCAGTACTTC
-	TRBJ2-2	TRBV29-1	-	CSGYRNTGELFF	TGCAGCGGATACAGAAACACCGGGGAGCTGTTTTTT
-	TRBJ2-5	TRBV7-9	-	CASSLALEEETQYF	TGTGCCAGCAGCTTAGCGCTGGAAGAAGAGACCCAGTACTTC
-	TRBJ2-7	TRBV7-3	-	CASSLSGGAYEQYF	TGTGCCAGCAGCTTAAGTGGGGGTGCATACGAGCAGTACTTC
-	TRBJ1-2	TRBV2	-	CASSESVGRQSYGYTF	TGTGCCAGCAGTGAATCGGTGGGCAGACAGAGCTATGGCTACACCTTC
once	TRBJ1-1	TRBV7-9	-	CASSLTGHSNTEAFF	TGTGCCAGCAGCTTAACGGGTCACTCGAACACTGAAGCTTTCTTT
few	TRBJ1-5	TRBV4-1	-	CASSQAHSLAGPQHF	TGCGCCAGCAGCCAAGCGCACAGCCTGGCGGGGCCCCAGCATTTT
-	TRBJ1-1	TRBV19	-	CASSIVVDGGEAFF	TGTGCCAGTAGTATAGTCGTCGACGGTGGTGAAGCTTTCTTT
-	TRBJ1-3	TRBV7-9	-	CASSYGPNSGNTIYF	TGTGCCAGCAGCTACGGACCGAACTCTGGAAACACCATATATTTT
-	TRBJ2-5	TRBV9	-	CASSVAASRETQYF	TGTGCCAGCAGCGTAGCCGCTAGTCGGGAGACCCAGTACTTC
once	TRBJ2-3	TRBV18	-	CASSPTGGTDTQYF	TGTGCCAGCTCACCTACCGGGGGCACAGATACGCAGTATTTT
-	TRBJ2-2	TRBV18	-	CASSHLDSANTGELFF	TGTGCCAGCTCACACCTCGACAGTGCTAACACCGGGGAGCTGTTTTTT
-	TRBJ1-5	TRBV7-8	TRBD1	CASSSNRGLSNQPQHF	TGTGCCAGCAGCTCCAACAGGGGGCTGAGCAATCAGCCCCAGCATTTT
-	TRBJ1-1	TRBV5-8	-	CASSLRGQGTEAFF	TGTGCCAGCAGCTTGAGGGGCCAGGGCACTGAAGCTTTCTTT
once	TRBJ2-3	TRBV6-5	TRBD2	CASSHPGLEGDTQYF	TGTGCCAGCAGTCATCCGGGACTAGAGGGAGATACGCAGTATTTT
few	TRBJ2-7	TRBV6-1	-	CASSVRRTYEQYF	TGTGCCAGCAGTGTCCGTCGGACCTACGAGCAGTACTTC
-	TRBJ2-3	TRBV5-1	TRBD1	CATAQGDRGDTQYF	TGCGCCACCGCTCAGGGGGATCGGGGAGATACGCAGTATTTT
-	TRBJ2-2	TRBV7-9	-	CASSLAGGHGELFF	TGTGCCAGCAGCTTAGCAGGGGGGCACGGGGAGCTGTTTTTT
-	TRBJ2-2	TRBV7-8	-	CASTSRMLANTGELFF	TGTGCCAGCACCTCAAGGATGCTCGCGAACACCGGGGAGCTGTTTTTT
-	TRBJ2-7	TRBV6-5	-	CASSSLGTDVEQYF	TGTGCCAGCAGTTCCTTGGGGACCGACGTCGAGCAGTACTTC
few	TRBJ1-5	TRBV30	-	CAWSVGYLFSNQPQHF	TGTGCCTGGAGTGTCGGTTACCTCTTTAGCAATCAGCCCCAGCATTTT
-	TRBJ1-5	TRBV19	TRBD1	CASSIQGAQPQHF	TGTGCCAGTAGTATCCAGGGGGCTCAGCCCCAGCATTTT
-	TRBJ2-5	TRBV30	TRBD2	CAWSMYGLAVPTQYF	TGTGCCTGGAGTATGTACGGCCTAGCGGTCCCTACCCAGTACTTC
-	TRBJ1-1	TRBV29-1	TRBD1	CSVDLGTANTEAFF	TGCAGCGTTGATCTTGGGACAGCGAACACTGAAGCTTTCTTT
-	TRBJ2-7	TRBV2	TRBD2	CASSDYWTSGLYEQYF	TGTGCCAGCAGTGATTATTGGACTAGCGGGCTCTACGAGCAGTACTTC
-	TRBJ2-1	TRBV9	-	CASNLDSSSYNEQFF	TGTGCCAGCAACCTCGACTCCTCCTCCTACAATGAGCAGTTCTTC
-	TRBJ1-1	TRBV4-1	-	CASSPPKGYRRNTEAFF	TGCGCCAGCAGCCCTCCCAAAGGATATCGAAGGAACACTGAAGCTTTCTTT
-	TRBJ2-7	TRBV19	-	CASSIMSIRPYEQYF	TGTGCCAGTAGTATTATGTCCATTCGACCATACGAGCAGTACTTC
-	TRBJ1-1	TRBV2	-	CASINIGNTEAFF	TGTGCCAGCATCAATATCGGGAACACTGAAGCTTTCTTT
-	TRBJ1-2	TRBV19	-	CASSMTVTYGYTF	TGTGCCAGTAGCATGACAGTTACGTATGGCTACACCTTC
-	TRBJ2-5	TRBV5-8	-	CASTETGVWETQYF	TGTGCCAGCACCGAAACCGGGGTATGGGAGACCCAGTACTTC
-	TRBJ2-7	TRBV4-1	-	CASSQAESSYEQYF	TGCGCCAGCAGCCAAGCGGAGTCCTCCTACGAGCAGTACTTC
-	TRBJ2-7	TRBV30	TRBD2	CAWRAPFLAGGQAYEQYF	TGTGCCTGGAGAGCCCCCTTCCTAGCGGGAGGCCAGGCCTACGAGCAGTACTTC
few	TRBJ1-2	TRBV14	-	CASSQDQRPYRVDGYTF	TGTGCCAGCAGCCAAGACCAAAGACCGTACCGGGTCGATGGCTACACCTTC
-	TRBJ2-1	TRBV9	TRBD1	CASSVVSGGGNEQFF	TGTGCCAGCAGCGTAGTTTCAGGGGGCGGGAATGAGCAGTTCTTC
-	TRBJ1-1	TRBV4-1	-	CASSQYTGDRNTEAFF	TGCGCCAGCAGCCAATATACAGGTGATAGGAACACTGAAGCTTTCTTT